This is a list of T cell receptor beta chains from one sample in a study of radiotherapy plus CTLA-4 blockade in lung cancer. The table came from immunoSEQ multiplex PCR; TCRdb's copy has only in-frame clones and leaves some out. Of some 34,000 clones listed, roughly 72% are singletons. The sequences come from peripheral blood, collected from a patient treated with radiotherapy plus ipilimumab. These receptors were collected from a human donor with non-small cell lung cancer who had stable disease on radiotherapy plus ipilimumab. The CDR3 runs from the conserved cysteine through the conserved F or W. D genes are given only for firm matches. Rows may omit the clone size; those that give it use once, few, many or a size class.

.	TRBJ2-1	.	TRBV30	TGTGCCTGGAGTCGGGCGGGGGAGCAGTTCTTC	CAWSRAGEQFF
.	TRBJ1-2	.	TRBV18	TGTGCCAGCTCACCGTACGGTCCAGGGGATACCTATGGCTACACCTTC	CASSPYGPGDTYGYTF
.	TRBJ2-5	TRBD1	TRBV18	TGTGCCAGCTCACCGAGGGGGCTTGGAGAGACCCAGTACTTC	CASSPRGLGETQYF
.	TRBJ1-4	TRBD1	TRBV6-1	TGTGCCAGTACCGGGACAGGGTACGAAAAACTGTTTTTT	CASTGTGYEKLFF
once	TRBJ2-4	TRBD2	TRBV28	TGTGCCAGCAGTCACGGGGGGGCTCCGCAGTACTTC	CASSHGGAPQYF
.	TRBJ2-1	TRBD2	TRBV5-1	TGCGCCAGCAGCTTGGTAGCGGGGGGCTTCTCGGAACAGTTCTTC	CASSLVAGGFSEQFF
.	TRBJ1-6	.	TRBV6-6	TGTGCCAGCAGTTACTCGACAGTACGGTTCGATTCACCCCTCCACTTT	CASSYSTVRFDSPLHF
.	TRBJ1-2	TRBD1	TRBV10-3	TGTGCCATCACTCGGGGACAGGGGGCTGGGGGCTACACCTTC	CAITRGQGAGGYTF
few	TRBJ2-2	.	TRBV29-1	TGCAGCGTTGAAACAGGGATGGAGCTGTTTTTT	CSVETGMELFF
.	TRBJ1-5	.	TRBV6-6	TGTGCCAGCAGGACAGTACTCAATCAGCCCCAGCATTTT	CASRTVLNQPQHF
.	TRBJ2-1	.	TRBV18	TGTGCCAGCTCACCCCAGGTTCCTGAGCAGTTCTTC	CASSPQVPEQFF
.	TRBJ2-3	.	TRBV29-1	TGCAGCGTTGAACCAGCAGATACGCAGTATTTT	CSVEPADTQYF
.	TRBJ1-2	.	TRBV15	TGTGCCACCAGCAGAGATGGTGACACGTCCGCTGGCTACACCTTC	CATSRDGDTSAGYTF
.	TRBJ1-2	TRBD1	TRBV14	TGTGCCAGCAGCCAAGTGTTTGGCCAGGGGGTTGGTTATGGCTACACCTTC	CASSQVFGQGVGYGYTF
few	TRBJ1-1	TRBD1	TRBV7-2	TGTGCCAGCAGTTTTACCGGGACAGGGAGAATGAACACTGAAGCTTTCTTT	CASSFTGTGRMNTEAFF
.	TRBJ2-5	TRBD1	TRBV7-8	TGTGCCAGCAGCCAAACAGGGGGCGCGGAAGAGACCCAGTACTTC	CASSQTGGAEETQYF
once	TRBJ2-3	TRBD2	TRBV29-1	TGCAGCGTTCGGGGGGAAAGAGATACGCAGTATTTT	CSVRGERDTQYF
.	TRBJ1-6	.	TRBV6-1	TGTGCCAGCAGTGAAAGCGTCGGACAGCATGTTATAATTTCACCCCTCCACTTT	CASSESVGQHVIISPLHF
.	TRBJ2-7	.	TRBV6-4	TGTGCCAGCAGTGACTCGGGGCCGTCGGAACCCCGAGAGTACTTC	CASSDSGPSEPREYF
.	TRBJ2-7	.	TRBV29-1	TGCAGCGTTCGCGTTCACTACGAGCAGTACTTC	CSVRVHYEQYF
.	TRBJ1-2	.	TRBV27	TGTGCCAGGACAGGTTTTGATGGCTACACCTTC	CARTGFDGYTF
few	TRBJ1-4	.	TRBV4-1	TGCGCCAGCAGCCAAGAAGAGGAGGGCAGCATAGATTTT	CASSQEEEGSIDF
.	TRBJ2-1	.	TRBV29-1	TGCAGCGTCGACCAACTTCGGGGGAGGGGGAACAATGAGCAGTTCTTC	CSVDQLRGRGNNEQFF
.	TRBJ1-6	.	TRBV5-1	TGCGCCAGCAGCTTGGCAAGAGGATACTATAATTCACCCCTCCACTTT	CASSLARGYYNSPLHF
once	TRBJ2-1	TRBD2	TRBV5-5	TGTGCCAGCAGTTCCCTAGCGGCCACCTACAATGAGCAGTTCTTC	CASSSLAATYNEQFF
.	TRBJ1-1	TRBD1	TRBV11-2	TGTGCCAGCAGCTTAGGACAGGGGCCGGGAACTGAAGCTTTCTTT	CASSLGQGPGTEAFF
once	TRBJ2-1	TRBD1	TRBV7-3	TGTGCCAGCAGCCCCGGGACAGTTGGTGAGCAGTTCTTC	CASSPGTVGEQFF
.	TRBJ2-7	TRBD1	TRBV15	TGTGCCACCAGCAGAGATCGGGGCCGAGGGACAGGGAGGTACGAGCAGTACTTC	CATSRDRGRGTGRYEQYF
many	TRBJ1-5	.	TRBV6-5	TGTGCCAGCATGACTGGAGGAGGCAATCAGCCCCAGCATTTT	CASMTGGGNQPQHF
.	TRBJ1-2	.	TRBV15	TGTGCCACCAGCAGAGATCGCGGGGGCCAGGGCCCGAACTATGGCTACACCTTC	CATSRDRGGQGPNYGYTF
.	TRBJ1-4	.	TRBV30	TGTGCCTGGAGTGTGGGGACTAGAGGGGAAAAACTGTTTTTT	CAWSVGTRGEKLFF
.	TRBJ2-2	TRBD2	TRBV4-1	TGCGCCAGCAGGAAGCAAGCGGGGGGGATCTTTACCGGGGAGCTGTTTTTT	CASRKQAGGIFTGELFF
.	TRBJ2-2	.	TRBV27	TGTGCCAGCAGCTCTTCTAACACCGGGGAGCTGTTTTTT	CASSSSNTGELFF
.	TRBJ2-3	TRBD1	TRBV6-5	TGTGCCAGCAGTTACTCGAGAGGGGGCCCAGATACGCAGTATTTT	CASSYSRGGPDTQYF
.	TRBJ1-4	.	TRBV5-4	TGTGCCAGCAGCTCAAAGGGGTTGGCTAATGAAAAACTGTTTTTT	CASSSKGLANEKLFF